The T cell receptor (beta chain) described here comes from a study of T cells after yellow fever vaccination. TCRdb itself ran the 5' RACE reads through MiXCR, one entry per CDR3 protein. Among roughly 65,000 distinct CDR3 sequences, roughly 6% were seen once, and the ten largest hold more than 2%. The junction had 8 bases not matched to a gene; V was cut back by 4 bases and J by 2 bases. CDR3 length equals 15 residues. Per germline, CDR1 SGHKS and CDR2 YYEKEE (reference sequence). Many counts were recorded for this clonotype. Its antigen is not identified. Study conclusions and caveats: The secondary response was weaker, and its peak arrived faster, on day 5 versus 15. Re-detected after boosting: most primary clones, around 97% of CD4 and under 90% of CD8. Researchers noted that a small share of clonotypes showed up in both CD4 and CD8 compartments.

Material: CD4+ T cells sorted from PBMCs, obtained around 16 days after the first yellow fever vaccination. The origin of this receptor is a man between 18 and 29 years old who received the YFV17D yellow fever vaccine. V gene TRBV5-5 combines with J gene TRBJ2-7; 8 bases are shared with TRBD1. CDR3 sequence (DNA): TGTGCCAGCAGCCATACCAAACAGGGGGCCTACGAGCAGTACGTC. This codes for CASSHTKQGAYEQYV.